Below, 31 T cell receptor beta chains from the same sample are listed, as sequenced in a study of CXCR3-negative and CXCR3-positive naive CD8 T cells. UMI labels and 5' RACE were used to prepare the TRB cDNA libraries. Reprocessing the 5' RACE reads, TCRdb reports a single entry for every CDR3 protein and omits DNA. The sample data list about 150,000 distinct CDR3 sequences. For these TCRs, the target antigens are not known. Study-level points and caveats: TRB CDR3 hydrophobicity was greater in CXCR3-positive naive cells than in CXCR3-negative naive cells.

Sequencing used naive CXCR3+ CD8+ T cells from blood. The sample's subset: CD45RO-CCR7+CD27+CD95- naive CD8+ T cells expressing CXCR3 (TNR3+). These receptors originate from a human donor in good health. Some clones in this sample may be carry-over from other donors' samples.

The genes are TRBV29-1 and TRBJ2-1; the D call of TRBD1 rests on TCRdb alone, since no DNA is present to check it. CDR1 and CDR2 from the germline V gene are SQVTM and ANQGSEA. CDR3 length: 12 residues. CDR3: CSVEQGRNEQFF.

V and J are TRBV5-1 and TRBJ1-1. Germline loops: CDR1 SGHRS, CDR2 YFSETQ. The CDR3 extends over 13 amino acids. CDR3 region: CASSSTVNTEAFF.

The chain carries TRBV9 and TRBJ1-2; lacking DNA, the TRBD1 call made by TCRdb goes unchecked. The germline gives CDR1 SGDLS, CDR2 YYNGEE. The CDR3 spans 17 residues. The CDR3 protein is CASSDTGTANPNYGYTF. Combining the CDR3 with reference TRBV9 and TRBJ1-2 gives the whole variable domain DSGVTQTPKHLITATGQRVTLRCSPRSGDLSVYWYQQSLDQGLQFLIQYYNGEERAKGNILERFSAQQFPDLHSELNLSSLELGDSALYFCASSDTGTANPNYGYTFGSGTRLTVV.

The chain is built from TRBV6-5 and TRBJ2-2; TCRdb designates TRBD2, a call that cannot be tested without DNA. Germline V CDR1 and CDR2: MNHEY, SVGAGI. The CDR3 has 16 residues. This CDR3 reads CASSYSAGASTGELFF.

The chain joins TRBV6-2 or TRBV6-3 to TRBJ2-1; TCRdb proposes TRBD1, but this gene call is untestable without DNA. The CDR3 has 15 amino acids. The germline V gene has CDR1 MNHEY and CDR2 SVGEGT. The CDR3 reads CASSYPRTGYNEQFF.

The chain is built from TRBV6-5 and TRBJ2-5; TCRdb reports TRBD2, a call that lacks DNA to check it against. Germline CDR1 MNHEY, CDR2 SVGAGI. CDR3 size: 16 residues. This CDR3 is CASSYSWSSLGETQYF.

J is TRBJ2-3 and V is TRBV29-1; TCRdb gives TRBD1 as the D gene, but with no DNA this cannot be confirmed. Germline V CDR1 and CDR2: SQVTM, ANQGSEA. This CDR3 has 13 amino acids. CDR3 in amino acids: CSVISGLGDTQYF.

This chain connects TRBV7-9 to TRBJ1-1. CDR1 and CDR2 (germline): SEHNR, FQNEAQ (reference sequence). The CDR3 covers 11 residues. Here the CDR3 reads CASSLEAEAFF.

The chain has TRBV7-9 and TRBJ1-1. Germline-derived CDR1 and CDR2 are SEHNR and FQNEAQ (reference sequence). There are 15 residues in the CDR3. CDR3 region: CASSPQKGTDTEAFF.

The chain uses TRBV12-3 or TRBV12-4 and TRBJ2-1; there is no DNA to check the TCRdb D call of TRBD2. CDR3 length equals 15 residues. The CDR3 spells CASTSPGGPFNEQFF.

The chain has TRBV7-9 and TRBJ1-3; TCRdb's D gene call, TRBD1, goes unchecked for lack of DNA. The CDR3 totals 16 residues. The germline CDR1 and CDR2 sequences are SEHNR and FQNEAQ (reference sequence). The CDR3 spells CASSSTQGDSGNTIYF.

The chain is built from TRBV6-6 and TRBJ2-7; TCRdb selects TRBD1, and the lack of DNA leaves this call unchecked. The CDR3 has 15 residues. The germline V gene has CDR1 MNHNY and CDR2 SVGAGI (reference sequence). The CDR3 loop reads CASSYGRVGSYEQYF.

This rearrangement joins TRBV29-1 to TRBJ2-3; with no DNA, the TCRdb D assignment of TRBD1 cannot be verified. The germline V gene has CDR1 SQVTM and CDR2 ANQGSEA. CDR3 length: 15 amino acids. This CDR3 is CSVSTDRSSTDTQYF.

CDR3 region: CASSFPGQGIYEQYF. This chain joins TRBV7-9 and TRBJ2-7; TCRdb calls TRBD1, which cannot be checked without DNA. The CDR3 totals 15 residues. Germline loops: CDR1 SEHNR, CDR2 FQNEAQ (reference sequence).

The chain recombines TRBV12-3 or TRBV12-4 with TRBJ2-1. The CDR3 length is 15 residues. CDR3 sequence: CASSFIPSSYNEQFF.

CDR3: CSVESGTGDNEQFF. V and J are TRBV29-1 and TRBJ2-1; TCRdb indicates TRBD1, and absent DNA this call remains unverified. Germline lookup yields CDR1 SQVTM and CDR2 ANQGSEA. The CDR3 has 14 residues.

V gene TRBV9 combines with J gene TRBJ2-1. The germline V gene has CDR1 SGDLS and CDR2 YYNGEE. There are 14 residues in the CDR3. CDR3: CASSVGAQYNEQFF.

The genes are TRBV5-4 and TRBJ2-1; checking the TCRdb D call of TRBD2 is not possible without DNA. The germline CDR1 and CDR2 sequences are SGHNT and YYREEE (reference sequence). The CDR3 has 13 amino acids. The chain's CDR3 is CASSRNGENEQFF.

This rearrangement joins TRBV13 to TRBJ1-1; TCRdb's D gene call, TRBD1, goes unchecked for lack of DNA. The germline V gene has CDR1 PRHDT and CDR2 FYEKMQ (reference sequence). The CDR3 has 17 residues. The CDR3 here is CASSLGGTGGVNTEAFF.

The rearrangement links TRBV28 to TRBJ2-3. The CDR3 is made up of 14 amino acids. CDR1 is MDHEN and CDR2 is SYDVKM in the germline V gene. The CDR3 reads CASISSLGTDTQYF.

The V and J genes are TRBV5-1 and TRBJ1-1. This CDR3 contains 12 residues. The germline gives CDR1 SGHRS, CDR2 YFSETQ. CDR3 residues: CASSLSGTEAFF.

The chain recombines TRBV2 with TRBJ2-1. The germline CDR1 and CDR2 sequences are SNHLY and FYNNEI. The CDR3 loop spans 13 amino acids. This chain's CDR3 is CAGPKDLYNEQFF.

The chain joins TRBV7-9 to TRBJ2-3; TCRdb reports TRBD1, a call that lacks DNA to check it against. CDR1 is SEHNR and CDR2 is FQNEAQ in the germline V gene (reference sequence). The CDR3 is 18 amino acids. Here the CDR3 reads CASSSTRGRTSSTDTQYF. The whole variable domain, remainder taken from reference TRBV7-9 and TRBJ2-3, is DTGVSQNPRHKITKRGQNVTFRCDPISEHNRLYWYRQTLGQGPEFLTYFQNEAQLEKSRLLSDRFSAERPKGSFSTLEIQRTEQGDSAMYLCASSSTRGRTSSTDTQYFGPGTRLTVL.

V is TRBV7-2 and J is TRBJ2-2; TCRdb gives TRBD1 as the D gene, but with no DNA this cannot be confirmed. The CDR3 spans 16 residues. Germline V gene data show CDR1 as SGHTA and CDR2 as FQGNSA. CDR3 amino acids: CASSSLGTGLDGELFF.

The chain is built from TRBV29-1 and TRBJ2-7; the TRBD1 assignment by TCRdb is unverifiable without DNA. Germline CDR1 is SQVTM and CDR2 is ANQGSEA. This CDR3 region has 16 residues. The CDR3 here is CSVEDWRENRGYEQYF.

The chain uses TRBV28 and TRBJ2-3. Germline V gene lookup returns CDR1 MDHEN and CDR2 SYDVKM. This CDR3 region has 16 residues. CDR3: CASSQNIIPTQDTQYF.

V usage is TRBV7-9 and J usage is TRBJ2-7; TCRdb calls TRBD1, which cannot be checked without DNA. CDR3 length: 14 amino acids. Germline V gene lookup returns CDR1 SEHNR and CDR2 FQNEAQ (reference sequence). The CDR3 here is CASSGQITGDEQYF.

This chain joins TRBV29-1 and TRBJ1-1. The CDR3 runs to 13 residues. Germline CDR1 and CDR2: SQVTM and ANQGSEA. CDR3 loop: CSVEWEGDTEAFF.

This chain uses TRBV20-1 with TRBJ2-1; TCRdb outputs TRBD2, but without DNA this stays unchecked. Per germline, CDR1 DFQATT and CDR2 SNEGSKA (reference sequence). This CDR3 comprises 16 residues. CDR3 region: CSARDPEVLGRPRQIF.

V is TRBV7-3 and J is TRBJ2-2; TCRdb selects TRBD2, and the lack of DNA leaves this call unchecked. The germline V gene encodes CDR1 SGHTA and CDR2 FQGTGA. This CDR3 region has 17 residues. The CDR3 loop reads CASSSFPVAGATGELFF. Full variable domain (rest looked up from reference TRBV7-3 and TRBJ2-2): GAGVSQTPSNKVTEKGKYVELRCDPISGHTALYWYRQSLGQGPEFLIYFQGTGAADDSGLPNDRFFAVRPEGSVSTLKIQRTERGDSAVYLCASSSFPVAGATGELFFGEGSRLTVL.

This rearrangement joins TRBV12-3 or TRBV12-4 to TRBJ2-7. The CDR3 runs 13 residues. CDR3 protein: CASSLGASYGQYF.